This T cell receptor beta chain was found in a study of graft-versus-host responses after intestinal transplantation (dated by TCRdb to about 2021). Regarding the study in general: The transplants that recipients got were multivisceral, liver-intestinal, or isolated intestinal. Anti-thymocyte globulin induction was given to all recipients, followed by maintenance tacrolimus and steroids for around three years. Graft-versus-host and host-versus-graft alloreactive T cell clones were tracked in the graft, circulation and bone marrow after intestinal transplantation using bulk TCR-beta CDR3 sequencing. Alloreactive clones were identified by sequencing pre-transplant mixed lymphocyte reaction products and comparing these products with unstimulated pre-transplant donor and recipient T cells. A cohort of 24 intestinal transplant recipients, including one retransplant, was enrolled, and a few patients lacking pretransplant specimens were excluded. A peak of at least 4% donor T cells among recipient peripheral blood mononuclear cells was the definition used for donor T cell macrochimerism. Samples from three later patients were sequenced in-house on an Illumina MiSeq with MiXCR processing rather than by the commercial service.

Remarks on this clone: There is no known antigen for this receptor. No qualities accompany the bases; no much larger clone lies one base away.

Interpreted using the paper, the time point label stands for: cells obtained before transplantation from donor or recipient. CD3+CD4+ and CD3+CD8+ populations were FACS-sorted from unstimulated pre-transplant donor and recipient cells taken from spleen or lymph nodes. Overall study outcomes, separate from this receptor: The relatively low number and heterogeneity of intestinal transplant patients limited the conclusions. Patients with donor T cell macrochimerism had high GvH to HvG T cell clonal ratios in their allografts. Early after transplant, peak levels of circulating GvH clones were associated with declines in HvG clones. GvH clones were detected in recipient bone marrow, and some appeared earlier in ileal mucosa or blood, consistent with an intestinal mucosal origin.

Library method: the immunoSEQ multiplex PCR assay. For most patients, genomic DNA was isolated with the Qiagen DNeasy Blood and Tissue Kit and sent frozen to Adaptive Biotechnologies for TCR sequencing. Adaptive Biotechnologies carried out high-throughput TCR-beta CDR3 sequencing of genomic DNA for most patients. On the authors' methods: TCR sequencing data were retrieved from Adaptive's ImmunoSEQ software for about 17 patients, whereas a few other patients were processed with MiXCR and VDJtools. CD4 versus CD8 sorting errors were corrected by removing sequences found in both subsets at a frequency ratio below 5:1. CDR3 nucleotide sequences shared by donor and recipient were removed because the origin of these sequences could not be assigned. To be classed as alloreactive, a clone needed at least 2-fold expansion over unstimulated cells and a minimum CFSE-low frequency of 0.002% (template counts) or 0.001% (read counts). A clone was considered mappable if detected in the sequenced pre-transplant spleen, lymph node, or MLR CFSE-low populations of the donor or recipient. Cumulative frequency of alloreactive clones was calculated as a percentage of all sequences weighted by copy number. The table was pulled from immuneACCESS by TCRdb, which kept in-frame rearrangements only. Such tables lose some clones; where checked, under half of the loss comes from unresolved V genes, and the rest has no known cause. That table furnishes V, J and clone size, whereas the DNA furnished D and trimming. The sample table contains 85,000 to 95,000 clones; only one count was recorded for just over 90% of them. Approximately 2% of the sample comes from the top ten.

Measured from the cysteine to the phenylalanine, the CDR3 is 14 residues long. This entry keeps only the CDR3 DNA: 42 bases, framed from base 1. CDR1 is given as LGHNA and CDR2 as YSLEER, both from the germline V gene. Trimming leaves V shorter by 1 base and J shorter by 4 bases, with the junction holding 4 bases beyond the gene matches. The clonotype was recovered from a human donor who received an intestinal transplant. Sequenced here: unstimulated CD8+ T cells sorted from spleen or lymph node cells, sampled before intestinal transplant. Recombination joined TRBV4-3 with TRBJ2-7, with 7 bases aligning to TRBD1. The DNA reads as follows: TGCGCCAGCAGCCAAGGAACAGGGGTTTACGAGCAGTACTTC. Its amino acids are CASSQGTGVYEQYF.